The sequence of this TCR beta chain was determined in a study of T cell responses to AZD1222 COVID-19 vaccine. About this clone: Its antigen is as yet unknown.

The length of the CDR3 is 15 residues. Between the trimmed V and J ends, which lost 1 base and 4 bases, there was a span of 11 bases. Germline V gene lookup returns CDR1 SEHNR and CDR2 FQNEAQ (reference sequence). General observations from the study: Reports indicate that nearly half of spike-specific TCRs are directed at unmutated variant regions. Possibly, clonal diversity was underestimated; donors were largely white British and included more females.

Produced via immunoSEQ multiplex PCR; TCRdb's table is partial and in-frame only. The sample holds about 18,000 clones, about 90% seen once. This chain links TRBV7-9 with TRBJ1-3; D is uncertain. This clonotype originated in an adult who received the AZD1222 COVID-19 vaccine. The specimen was peripheral blood, collected 28 days after the second AZD1222 dose. CDR3 residues: CASSLDPGVGNTIYF. CDR3 sequence (DNA): TGTGCCAGCAGCTTAGATCCCGGGGTCGGAAACACCATATATTTT.